The 11 T cell receptor beta chains below come from one sample, sequenced in a study of CD8+ T cells in alopecia areata. Sorting used CD4, CD8alpha, NKG2D, NKG2ACE and other markers on pooled cutaneous lymph node cells. As the sequencing template, cDNA was produced by extracting RNA and reverse transcribing it. Measured with immunoSEQ multiplex PCR; TCRdb has only the in-frame clones, and not every one. Sampling found about 270,000 clones, none seen once. Input material: CD4+ T cells sorted from a lymph node. The receptors shown here come from a C3H/HeJ mouse with alopecia areata. For this strain, the MHC haplotype corresponds to H2-k.

As for this clone: All gene names here are mouse names. Coverage ceases 4 residues before the CDR3 finishes, and the germline J gene fills in the end. The chain links TRBV1 to TRBJ2-1; 9 bases match TRBD2. Germline V gene data show CDR1 as NSQYPW and CDR2 as LRSPGD (reference sequence). J lost 4 bases, V lost 5 bases, and 3 bases had no gene match. The CDR3 is made up of 14 amino acids. Incomplete CDR3 DNA: TGCACCTGCAGTCCGGGACTGGGATATGCT. It is translated as CTCSPGLGYA. The entire CDR3 protein is CTCSPGLGYAEQFF.

This clone was recorded a few times. Genes here carry mouse names. The read halts 4 residues ahead of the CDR3 end, with the missing end drawn from the germline J gene. This chain connects TRBV17 to TRBJ2-1; TRBD1 matches at 12 bases. After removal of 3 bases from V and 1 base from J, the junction contained 7 bases not matched to a gene. This CDR3 region has 18 residues. The germline V gene has CDR1 MNHDT and CDR2 YYDKIL. The CDR3 bases that were read are TGTGCTAGCAGTAGGCCCCGGGACAGGGGGCCCAACTATGCT. It codes for CASSRPRDRGPNYA. The entire CDR3 protein reads CASSRPRDRGPNYAEQFF. Using reference TRBV17 and TRBJ2-1 for the parts outside the CDR3, the full variable domain is DTTVKQNPRYKLARVGKPVNLICSQTMNHDTMYWYQKKPNQAPKLLLFYYDKILNREADTFEKFQSSRPNNSFCSLYIGSAGLEYSAMYLCASSRPRDRGPNYAEQFFGPGTRLTVL.

There are a few counts of this clone. The gene names given are mouse names. The read ends 4 residues early relative to the CDR3; the germline J gene fills the gap. The V call is TRBV31, the J call TRBJ1-2, with D maybe TRBD1 (5 bases). Germline CDR1 reads GKSSPN; CDR2 reads SITVG. With 0 bases removed from V and 0 bases from J, the gap between germline ends came to 11 bases. The CDR3 runs 15 residues. CDR3 residues: CAWSLPGGANSDYTF. The sequenced part of the CDR3 DNA is TGTGCCTGGAGTCTCCCCGGGGGGGCAAACTCC.

On this clone: Gene names follow the mouse nomenclature. CDR3 loop: CASSKDWGNYAEQFF. CDR3 DNA, as far as it was read: TGTGCCAGCAGTAAGGACTGGGGCAACTATGCT. The rearrangement uses TRBV13-1 and TRBJ2-1, with 9 bases that match TRBD2. The read falls 4 residues short of the CDR3 end, and the missing part is taken from the germline J gene. V lost 4 bases to trimming and J lost 1 base; unmatched junction nucleotides: 3. Germline assignment: CDR1 NSHNY and CDR2 SYGAGN. This CDR3 contains 15 residues.

This clone was counted between two and nine times. Gene names follow the mouse nomenclature. Coverage ceases 4 residues before the CDR3 finishes, and the germline J gene fills in the end. V and J are TRBV31 and TRBJ2-2, with 8 bases matching TRBD1. The CDR3 has 15 residues. Germline V CDR1 and CDR2: GKSSPN, SITVG. Trimming at V came to 3 bases and at J to 1 base, leaving 4 bases not matched to a gene. CDR3 protein: CAWSPRGLNTGQLYF. Incomplete CDR3 DNA: TGTGCCTGGAGCCCCAGGGGGCTAAACACCGGG.

This clone has at least ten counts. The germline and genes are mouse ones. From the germline J gene comes the end of the CDR3, since the read stops 4 residues before it. The chain combines TRBV17 with TRBJ2-7, with TRBD1 identical over 7 bases. This CDR3 spans 15 amino acids. The germline gives CDR1 MNHDT, CDR2 YYDKIL. The part of the CDR3 DNA that was read is TGTGCTAGCAGTAGAGATCATTCGGGACAGTAT. This encodes CASSRDHSGQY. The full CDR3 reads CASSRDHSGQYEQYF. Full variable domain (remainder filled in from reference TRBV17 and TRBJ2-7): DTTVKQNPRYKLARVGKPVNLICSQTMNHDTMYWYQKKPNQAPKLLLFYYDKILNREADTFEKFQSSRPNNSFCSLYIGSAGLEYSAMYLCASSRDHSGQYEQYFGPGTRLTVL.

In regard to this clone: Genes and germline come from the mouse. The read ends 4 residues early relative to the CDR3; the germline J gene fills the gap. The chain carries TRBV31 and TRBJ2-1, with 9 bases lining up with TRBD2. The CDR3 spans 16 residues. The V gene's germline CDR1 is GKSSPN and CDR2 SITVG. J was trimmed by 1 base and V by 0 bases; bases with no gene match: 4. The CDR3 sequence: CAWSLFLGGNYAEQFF. The CDR3 DNA, read in part, is TGTGCCTGGAGTCTATTTCTGGGGGGGAACTATGCT.

This clone was counted between two and nine times. The genes are named according to mouse. The sequenced fragment ends 4 residues before the CDR3 boundary, so the rest is inferred from the germline J gene. This chain links TRBV13-1 with TRBJ1-2; 10 positions match TRBD1. This CDR3 has 16 amino acids. V shed 0 bases and J 2 bases; nucleotides not matched to a gene: 4. The V gene's germline CDR1 is NSHNY and CDR2 SYGAGN. The CDR3 DNA, read in part, is TGTGCCAGCAGTGATGTCCCGGGACAGGGGAACTCC. Translation: CASSDVPGQGNS. The whole CDR3 sequence reads CASSDVPGQGNSDYTF.

This clone was observed a handful of times. Germline and genes here are mouse. From the germline J gene comes the end of the CDR3, since the read stops 4 residues before it. Distinct nucleotide sequences in the sample also encode this CDR3. The chain links TRBV13-3 to TRBJ2-1; TRBD1 is a possible D gene (6 bases). V was clipped by 0 bases and J by 1 base, with 8 bases between them. The CDR3 sequence is 15 residues long. The germline CDR1 and CDR2 sequences are NNHDY and SYVADS. CDR3 bases read: TGTGCCAGCAGTGATGTGGGACAAAACTATGCT. The encoded protein is CASSDVGQNYA. The complete CDR3 sequence is CASSDVGQNYAEQFF.

The table lists this clone with a few counts. Gene names and germline refer to mouse. The read comes to an end 4 residues before the CDR3 does, leaving the germline J gene to fill in the end. J is TRBJ2-7 and V is TRBV13-2, with TRBD1 as a possible D gene (6 bases). Germline CDR1 and CDR2: NNHNN and SYGAGS (reference sequence). The CDR3 runs to 12 residues. The sequenced CDR3 bases are TGTGCCAGCGGGGGACATAATTAT. Translating gives CASGGHNY. The full CDR3 reads CASGGHNYEQYF.

As for this clone: Germline and genes here are mouse. CDR3 DNA, as far as it was read: TGTGCCAGCAGTACCGGGACTGGGGGGGCTTCTTCCTAT. Its protein product is CASSTGTGGASSY. The complete CDR3 sequence is CASSTGTGGASSYEQYF. The chain joins TRBV19 to TRBJ2-7, with TRBD2 matching over 14 bases. Coverage ceases 4 residues before the CDR3 finishes, and the germline J gene fills in the end. The germline V gene has CDR1 FNHDT and CDR2 SITEND (reference sequence). The CDR3 loop spans 17 amino acids. V trimming: 3 bases; J trimming: 1 base; junction bases outside the gene matches: 6.